These 10 T cell receptor beta chains share one sample of origin, sequenced in a study of blood T cell repertoires in COVID-19. The protocol was immunoSEQ multiplex PCR, while the TCRdb copy is restricted to in-frame clones and leaves out a portion. Counted here are about 170,000 clones, around three quarters occurring once; the ten biggest clones make up 8% to 9.5%. The sequenced sample was peripheral blood. These receptors were collected from a man aged 60-69 years with acute or convalescent COVID-19.

The chain carries TRBV5-6 and TRBJ2-7, with 8 bases aligning to TRBD2. Germline assignment: CDR1 SGHDT and CDR2 YYEEEE. V lost 4 bases, J lost 0 bases, and 9 bases stayed unmatched. This CDR3 is 16 amino acids long. In nucleotides, the CDR3 is TGTGCCAGCAGCACAAGCGGGGGCCTTAGCTCCTACGAGCAGTACTTC. Protein product: CASSTSGGLSSYEQYF. Full variable domain (remainder filled in from reference TRBV5-6 and TRBJ2-7): DAGVTQSPTHLIKTRGQQVTLRCSPKSGHDTVSWYQQALGQGPQFIFQYYEEEERQRGNFPDRFSGHQFPNYSSELNVNALLLGDSALYLCASSTSGGLSSYEQYFGPGTRLTVT.

This chain joins TRBV2 and TRBJ1-1; D gene unclear. The germline V gene has CDR1 SNHLY and CDR2 FYNNEI. The CDR3 runs 14 residues. V dropped 6 bases and J dropped 8 bases, with 19 bases sitting between them. CDR3 coding DNA: TGTGCCAGCAGCCTTATGAGCCCTGGAGGGGAAGCTTTCTTT. Translation gives CASSLMSPGGEAFF.

The V and J genes are TRBV11-3 and TRBJ2-3; maybe TRBD1 (5 bases). The germline gives CDR1 SGHNT, CDR2 YENEEA. CDR3 length equals 15 residues. Trimming shortened V by 5 bases and J by 3 bases, and 15 bases separated the two germline ends. CDR3 region: CASSPQGGLTDTQYF. In nucleotides, the CDR3 is TGTGCCAGCAGCCCCCAGGGTGGGCTAACAGATACGCAGTATTTT.

CDR3 nucleotide sequence: TGTGCCACCAGCAGAGTCGGGGGGTCGGAGACCCAGTACTTC. It specifies CATSRVGGSETQYF. This chain uses TRBV15 with TRBJ2-5; 7 nucleotides agree with TRBD2. This CDR3 is 14 amino acids long. Trimming at V came to 1 base and at J to 5 bases, leaving 4 bases not matched to a gene. CDR1 and CDR2 from the germline V gene are LNHNV and YYDKDF (reference sequence).

The V call is TRBV4-1, the J call TRBJ1-5; D is possibly TRBD1 (5 bases). Looked up from germline, CDR1 is MGHRA and CDR2 is YSYEKL. V lost 0 bases and J lost 1, with 19 bases in between. CDR3 size: 19 residues. As DNA, the CDR3 is TGCGCCAGCAGCCAAGAGATAAAGAAGGGGTGGGAAAGCAATCAGCCCCAGCATTTT. It translates to CASSQEIKKGWESNQPQHF.

This chain joins TRBV27 and TRBJ2-1, with a possible D match to TRBD2 (6 bases). This CDR3 has 14 amino acids. Trimming took 6 bases from V and 8 from J, leaving 17 bases between them. Per germline, CDR1 MNHEY and CDR2 SMNVEV (reference sequence). CDR3 sequence (DNA): TGTGCCAGCAGCGAAACGCAGGGAGGCCATGAGCAGTTCTTC. This gives the protein CASSETQGGHEQFF.

The chain has TRBV7-7 and TRBJ2-5; possibly TRBD2 for D (5 bases). The ends were cut back, 1 base at V and 1 base at J, with 13 bases in the middle. The CDR3 covers 16 residues. The V gene's germline CDR1 is SSHAT and CDR2 FNYEAQ (reference sequence). As DNA, the CDR3 is TGTGCCAGCAGCTTAGGGAGGCTAGTGCGCCAAGAGACCCAGTACTTC. It specifies CASSLGRLVRQETQYF.

V and J are TRBV6-2 or TRBV6-3 and TRBJ1-5; 10 positions agree with TRBD1. This CDR3 comprises 14 residues. V shed 5 bases, J shed 5 bases, and the junction held 3 bases outside the gene matches. Germline CDR1 MNHEY, CDR2 SVGEGT. CDR3 residues: CASSQTGGYQPQHF. The CDR3 DNA is TGTGCCAGCAGTCAGACAGGGGGCTATCAGCCCCAGCATTTT.

V and J are TRBV9 and TRBJ2-7; TRBD1 matches at 7 bases. CDR1 and CDR2 from the germline V gene are SGDLS and YYNGEE. There are 13 residues in the CDR3. V lost 4 bases and J lost 3; bases outside the gene matches: 4. The CDR3 DNA follows: TGTGCCAGCAGCCCAGGGGGAGTCTACGAGCAGTACTTC. It codes for CASSPGGVYEQYF.

The chain links TRBV7-2 to TRBJ2-3; a possible D gene is TRBD1 (5 bases). The CDR3 extends over 14 amino acids. Trimming took 2 bases from V and 4 from J, leaving 10 bases between them. Per the germline V gene, CDR1 is SGHTA and CDR2 is FQGNSA. CDR3 bases: TGTGCCAGCAGCTTATCAGGGAATCCAGATACGCAGTATTTT. Its translation: CASSLSGNPDTQYF.